This T cell receptor (beta chain) originates from a study of T-cell memory formation after mild COVID-19. Study context: Largely, TCR clusters stayed within a single donor.

Study conclusions and caveats: Shrinking CD4+ clones resided mostly in CM and EM, and CD8+ ones in EMRA. Clones that contracted from day 15 to 85 had balanced CD4/CD8; later expanders were CD4+ biased.

Constant-segment-primed 5'RACE gave TCR alpha and TCR beta cDNA libraries with sample barcodes and UMIs. From the 5' RACE reads, TCRdb called clonotypes with MiXCR, one entry per CDR3 protein. The table includes 190,000 or so distinct CDR3 sequences, about 21% detected once. Turning to this clonotype: Its antigen is undetermined.

This TCR came from an adult woman who had mild COVID-19 (a few samples of this study predate the infection). Cell type and time point are not known. Sequenced sample: PBMCs or a T cell subset sorted from them (not recorded which).

The CDR3 DNA follows: TGTGCCAGCAGCTCTCCCGGCAGGGGGTACACTGAAGCTTTCTTT. Protein: CASSSPGRGYTEAFF. The chain uses TRBV7-9 and TRBJ1-1; 7 bases are a match to TRBD1. V lost 4 bases to trimming and J lost 3 bases; unmatched junction nucleotides: 8. Germline V CDR1 and CDR2: SEHNR, FQNEAQ (reference sequence). The CDR3 is 15 residues long. The full variable domain, in which reference TRBV7-9 and TRBJ1-1 provide the parts outside the CDR3, is DTGVSQNPRHKITKRGQNVTFRCDPISEHNRLYWYRQTLGQGPEFLTYFQNEAQLEKSRLLSDRFSAERPKGSFSTLEIQRTEQGDSAMYLCASSSPGRGYTEAFFGQGTRLTVV.